Presented here are 2 T cell receptor beta chains from one specimen sequenced in a study of beta chain features in type 1 diabetes. Findings of the study overall: Moderate but significant shortening of TCRB CDR3s was recorded in all four CD4+ subsets from Type 1 diabetes patients.

These receptors have no known antigen. Investigators reverse transcribed all isolated RNA, so they sequenced expressed TCRB transcripts. Libraries were prepared by immunoSEQ multiplex PCR; TCRdb keeps only in-frame clonotypes and omits some of them. The sample holds about 160,000 clones; around 9% are singletons and the top ten take 0.7%. The sample taken for sequencing was central memory CD4+ T cells from blood. The receptors come from a woman in her 30s with type 1 diabetes.

This clone was detected ten times or more. This sequence joins TRBV29-1 and TRBJ2-1; D might be TRBD2 (6 bases). The CDR3 covers 17 residues. Per germline, CDR1 SQVTM and CDR2 ANQGSEA. V gave up 1 base and J gave up 1 base, with 17 bases separating them. The CDR3 sequence is CSVEGGYRERSYNEQFF. The CDR3, as DNA: TGCAGCGTTGAAGGGGGGTATCGGGAGCGATCCTACAATGAGCAGTTCTTC.

This clone was picked up a small number of times. The V and J genes are TRBV7-9 and TRBJ1-2, with 7 positions matching TRBD1. V gave up 8 bases and J gave up 2 bases; unmatched junction bases: 2. Germline V gene data show CDR1 as SEHNR and CDR2 as FQNEAQ (reference sequence). The CDR3 totals 12 residues. CDR3 DNA: TGTGCCAGCGTGGACAGGAACTATGGCTACACCTTC. Protein: CASVDRNYGYTF. The variable domain in full, with the rest retrieved from reference TRBV7-9 and TRBJ1-2, is DTGVSQNPRHKITKRGQNVTFRCDPISEHNRLYWYRQTLGQGPEFLTYFQNEAQLEKSRLLSDRFSAERPKGSFSTLEIQRTEQGDSAMYLCASVDRNYGYTFGSGTRLTVV.